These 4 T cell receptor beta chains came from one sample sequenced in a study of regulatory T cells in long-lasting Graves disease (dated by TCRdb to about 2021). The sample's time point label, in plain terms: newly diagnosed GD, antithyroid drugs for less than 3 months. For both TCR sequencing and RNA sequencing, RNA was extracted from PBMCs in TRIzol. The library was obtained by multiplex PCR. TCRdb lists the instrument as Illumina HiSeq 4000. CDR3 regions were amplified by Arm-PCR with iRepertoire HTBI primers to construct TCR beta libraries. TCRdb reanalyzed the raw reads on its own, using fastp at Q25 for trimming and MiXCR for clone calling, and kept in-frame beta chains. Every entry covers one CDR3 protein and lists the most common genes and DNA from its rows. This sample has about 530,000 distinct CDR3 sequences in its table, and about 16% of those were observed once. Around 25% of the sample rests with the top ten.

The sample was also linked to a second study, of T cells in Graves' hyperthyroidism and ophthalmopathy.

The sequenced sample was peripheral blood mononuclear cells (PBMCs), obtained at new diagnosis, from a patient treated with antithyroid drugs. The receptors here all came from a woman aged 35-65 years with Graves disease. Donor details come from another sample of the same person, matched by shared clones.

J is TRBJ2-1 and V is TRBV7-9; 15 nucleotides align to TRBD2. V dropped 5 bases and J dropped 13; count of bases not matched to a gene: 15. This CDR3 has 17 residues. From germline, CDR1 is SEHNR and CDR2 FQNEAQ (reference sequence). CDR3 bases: TGTGCCAGCAGCATACCGTCCGGGACTAGCGGGGGGCTCCGCCAGTTCTTC. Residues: CASSIPSGTSGGLRQFF. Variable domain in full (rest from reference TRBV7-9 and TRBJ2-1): DTGVSQNPRHKITKRGQNVTFRCDPISEHNRLYWYRQTLGQGPEFLTYFQNEAQLEKSRLLSDRFSAERPKGSFSTLEIQRTEQGDSAMYLCASSIPSGTSGGLRQFFGPGTRLTVL.

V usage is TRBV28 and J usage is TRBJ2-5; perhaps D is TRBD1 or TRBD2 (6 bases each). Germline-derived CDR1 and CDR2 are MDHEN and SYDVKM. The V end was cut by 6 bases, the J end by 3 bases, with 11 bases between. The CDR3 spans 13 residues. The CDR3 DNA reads TGTGCCAGCAGGGAGGGGGGAAAAGAGACCCAGTACTTC. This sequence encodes CASREGGKETQYF.

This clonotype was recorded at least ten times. The CDR3 reads CASSSGLTLHF. CDR3 nucleotides: TGTGCCAGCAGCTCCGGTTTGACCCTCCACTTT. The rearrangement uses TRBV12-3 or TRBV12-4 and TRBJ1-6; D uncertain. There are 11 residues in the CDR3. Trimming removed 6 bases at V and 14 bases at J, with 11 bases between.

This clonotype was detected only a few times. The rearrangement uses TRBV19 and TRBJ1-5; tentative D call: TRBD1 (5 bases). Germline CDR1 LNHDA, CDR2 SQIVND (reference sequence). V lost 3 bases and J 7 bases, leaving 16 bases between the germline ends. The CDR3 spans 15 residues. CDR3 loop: CASSITRELGQPQHF. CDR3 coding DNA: TGTGCCAGTAGTATCACCAGGGAATTAGGGCAGCCCCAGCATTTT.